A single sample is the source of the 6 T cell receptor beta chains below, sequenced in a study of blood T cell repertoires in COVID-19. The table came from immunoSEQ multiplex PCR; TCRdb's copy has only in-frame clones and leaves some out. Here the sample spans around 220,000 clones, around 80% being singletons. The specimen was peripheral blood. All receptors come from a woman older than 75 with COVID-19, enrolled during active disease.

The chain links TRBV7-8 to TRBJ1-3; TRBD1 is a possible D gene (6 bases). This CDR3 region has 13 residues. Germline V gives CDR1 SGHVS, CDR2 FQNEAQ. V lost 3 bases, J lost 6 bases, and 9 bases lay in between. The CDR3 DNA follows: TGTGCCAGCAGCTTGGGGGGGGCAAACACCATATATTTT. Its translation: CASSLGGANTIYF.

V usage is TRBV5-1 and J usage is TRBJ2-7, with a tentative D call TRBD1 (6 bases). Germline loops: CDR1 SGHRS, CDR2 YFSETQ. The V gene lost 0 bases and the J gene lost 2 bases, with 9 bases spanning the gap. CDR3 length: 14 amino acids. Here the CDR3 reads CASSLADSPYEQYF. The CDR3 DNA sequence: TGCGCCAGCAGCTTGGCGGACAGCCCCTACGAGCAGTACTTC.

The J gene is TRBJ1-1, the V gene TRBV18; D not certain. There are 13 residues in the CDR3. V was clipped by 3 bases and J by 1 base, with 6 bases between them. The germline CDR1 and CDR2 sequences are KGHSH and LQKENI. This chain's CDR3 is CASSPNRNTEAFF. The DNA of the CDR3 is TGTGCCAGCTCACCGAACAGGAACACTGAAGCTTTCTTT.

This chain uses TRBV5-1 with TRBJ1-1; no clear D. The V and J ends lost 4 bases and 5 bases respectively, with 18 bases between them. The CDR3 totals 15 residues. The germline gives CDR1 SGHRS, CDR2 YFSETQ. CDR3 sequence (DNA): TGCGCCAGCAGCCCAGCCCGGGGTGGCGGGACTGAAGCTTTCTTT. Translation gives CASSPARGGGTEAFF.

The chain recombines TRBV14 with TRBJ2-2; the D gene is possibly TRBD2 (6 bases). V dropped 1 base and J dropped 5 bases, with 11 bases sitting between them. CDR1 is SGHDN and CDR2 is FVKESK in the germline V gene. The CDR3 covers 15 residues. CDR3 residues: CASSQGAGRTGELFF. DNA of the CDR3: TGTGCCAGCAGCCAAGGGGCAGGGAGGACCGGGGAGCTGTTTTTT.

The V call is TRBV5-8, the J call TRBJ1-1; D uncertain. The germline gives CDR1 SGHTS, CDR2 YDEGEE. Trimming removed 1 base at V and 2 bases at J, with 9 bases between. This CDR3 has 14 residues. This CDR3 reads CASSLRLLNTEAFF. The CDR3 nucleotides read TGTGCCAGCAGCTTGCGGTTACTTAACACTGAAGCTTTCTTT.